This T cell receptor (beta chain) was recovered during a study of graft-versus-host responses after intestinal transplantation. There are 15 residues in the CDR3. V shed 0 bases and J shed 3 bases, with 9 bases lying between them. Germline V lookup: CDR1 SGHDT, CDR2 YYEEEE. Assay used: immunoSEQ multiplex PCR; TCRdb lists only in-frame clones, some missing. The repertoire holds about 51,000 clones, about 90% seen once, with 0.55% to 0.65% in the top ten. As to this clone: Its antigen is undetermined.

Sequences were derived from unstimulated CD4+ T cells sorted from spleen or lymph node cells, sampled before transplant. The TCR sequence derives from a human donor who was the organ donor for an intestinal transplant. This rearrangement joins TRBV5-6 to TRBJ1-4; D is uncertain. The CDR3: CASSLVPGANEKLFF. Written as DNA, the CDR3 is TGTGCCAGCAGCTTGGTCCCGGGAGCTAATGAAAAACTGTTTTTT.